This paragraph covers one T cell receptor beta chain sequence. CDR3 size: 15 residues. Germline assignment: CDR1 MNHNS and CDR2 SASEGT. Trimming cost V 5 bases and J 1 base; bases outside gene matches: 3. These data originate in a study of shared clonotypes between healthy human individuals. The protocol was immunoSEQ multiplex PCR, while the TCRdb copy is restricted to in-frame clones and leaves out a portion. The sample lists 550,000 to 700,000 clones, 73% occurring once. The receptor's source is a woman aged 25 to 45 in good health. The chain links TRBV6-1 to TRBJ2-3; 10 positions agree with TRBD2. What was sequenced was memory CD4+ T cells sorted from blood. Subset in this sample: CD45RA-negative fraction. CDR3 bases: TGTGCCAGCAGTCTAGCGGGAGAGGGCACAGATACGCAGTATTTT. Translating gives CASSLAGEGTDTQYF.